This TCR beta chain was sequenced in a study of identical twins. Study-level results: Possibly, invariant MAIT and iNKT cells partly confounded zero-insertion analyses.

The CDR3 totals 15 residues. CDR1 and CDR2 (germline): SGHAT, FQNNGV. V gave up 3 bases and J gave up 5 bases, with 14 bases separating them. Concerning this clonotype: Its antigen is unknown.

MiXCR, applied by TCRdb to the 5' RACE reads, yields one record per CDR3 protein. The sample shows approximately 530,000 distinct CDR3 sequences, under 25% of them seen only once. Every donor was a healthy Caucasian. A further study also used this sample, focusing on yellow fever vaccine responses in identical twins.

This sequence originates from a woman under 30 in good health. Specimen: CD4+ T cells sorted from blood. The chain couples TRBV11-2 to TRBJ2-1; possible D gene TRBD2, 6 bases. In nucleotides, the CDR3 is TGTGCCAGCAGCTTTCGACTAGTGGGGAACAATGAGCAGTTCTTC. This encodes CASSFRLVGNNEQFF.